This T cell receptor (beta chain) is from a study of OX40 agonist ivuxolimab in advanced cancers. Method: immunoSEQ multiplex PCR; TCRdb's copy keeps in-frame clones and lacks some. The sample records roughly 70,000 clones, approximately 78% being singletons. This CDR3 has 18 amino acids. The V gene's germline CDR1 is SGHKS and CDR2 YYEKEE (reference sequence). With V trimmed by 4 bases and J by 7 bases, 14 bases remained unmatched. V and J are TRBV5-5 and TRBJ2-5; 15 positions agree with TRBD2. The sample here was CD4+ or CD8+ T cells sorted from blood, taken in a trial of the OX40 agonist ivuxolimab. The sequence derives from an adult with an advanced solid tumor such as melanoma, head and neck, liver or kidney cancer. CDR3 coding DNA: TGTGCCAGCAGCATCGGGACTAGCGGGGGGACGAGTCGTATGACCCAGTACTTC. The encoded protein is CASSIGTSGGTSRMTQYF.